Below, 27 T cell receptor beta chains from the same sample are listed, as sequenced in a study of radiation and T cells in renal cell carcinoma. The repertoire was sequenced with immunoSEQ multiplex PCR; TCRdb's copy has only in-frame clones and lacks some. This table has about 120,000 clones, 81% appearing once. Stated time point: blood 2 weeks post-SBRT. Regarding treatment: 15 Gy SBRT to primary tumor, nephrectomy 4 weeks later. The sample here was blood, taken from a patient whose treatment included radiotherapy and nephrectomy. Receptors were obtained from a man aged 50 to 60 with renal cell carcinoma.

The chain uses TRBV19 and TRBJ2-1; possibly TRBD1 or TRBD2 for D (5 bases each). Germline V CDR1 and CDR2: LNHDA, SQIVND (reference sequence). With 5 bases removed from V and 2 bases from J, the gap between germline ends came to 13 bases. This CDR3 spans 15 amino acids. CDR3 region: CASSPGTLPYNEQFF. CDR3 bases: TGTGCCAGTAGTCCCGGGACCCTACCCTACAATGAGCAGTTCTTC.

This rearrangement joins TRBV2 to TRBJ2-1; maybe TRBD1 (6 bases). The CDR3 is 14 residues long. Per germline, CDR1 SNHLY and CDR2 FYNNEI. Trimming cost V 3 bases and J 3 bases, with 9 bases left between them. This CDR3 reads CASSDQGNYNEQFF. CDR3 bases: TGTGCCAGCAGTGACCAGGGGAACTACAATGAGCAGTTCTTC.

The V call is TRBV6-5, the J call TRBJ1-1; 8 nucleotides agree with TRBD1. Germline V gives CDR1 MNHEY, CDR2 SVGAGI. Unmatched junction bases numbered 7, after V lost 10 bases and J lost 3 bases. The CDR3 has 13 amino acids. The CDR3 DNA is TGTGCCACTCTGAGACAGGGGTACACTGAAGCTTTCTTT. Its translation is CATLRQGYTEAFF.

The CDR3 DNA is TGTGCCAGCAGCCCGGGTCCCAACAATGAGCAGTTCTTC. Its protein is CASSPGPNNEQFF. This chain connects TRBV2 to TRBJ2-1; the D is unclear. The CDR3 loop spans 13 amino acids. Trimming removed 6 bases from V and 5 bases from J, with 11 bases in between. CDR1 and CDR2 from the germline V gene are SNHLY and FYNNEI.

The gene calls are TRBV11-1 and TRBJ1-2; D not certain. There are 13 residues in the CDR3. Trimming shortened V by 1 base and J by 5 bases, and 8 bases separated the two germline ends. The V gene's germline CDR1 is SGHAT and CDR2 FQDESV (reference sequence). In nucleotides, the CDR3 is TGTGCCAGCAGCTTAGGGTCAACTTATGGCTACACCTTC. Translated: CASSLGSTYGYTF.

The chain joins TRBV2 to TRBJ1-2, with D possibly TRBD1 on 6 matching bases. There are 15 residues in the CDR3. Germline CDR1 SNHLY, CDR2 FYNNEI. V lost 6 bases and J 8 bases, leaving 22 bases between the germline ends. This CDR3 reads CASRGLDTGKIGYTF. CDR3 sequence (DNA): TGTGCCAGCAGAGGACTCGATACAGGGAAGATCGGCTACACCTTC.

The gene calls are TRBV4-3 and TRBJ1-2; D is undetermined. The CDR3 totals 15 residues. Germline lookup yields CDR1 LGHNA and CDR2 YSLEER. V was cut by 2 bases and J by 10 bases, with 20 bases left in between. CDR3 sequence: CASSQSSDATDYYTF. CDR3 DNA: TGCGCCAGCAGCCAATCCTCGGACGCAACAGATTACTACACCTTC.

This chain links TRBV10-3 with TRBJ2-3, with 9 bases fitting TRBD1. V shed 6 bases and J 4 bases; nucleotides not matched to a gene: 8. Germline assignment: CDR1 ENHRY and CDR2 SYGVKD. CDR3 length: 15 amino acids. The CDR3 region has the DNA TGTGCCATCAGATCACCGGGACAGGGCCCAGATACGCAGTATTTT. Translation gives CAIRSPGQGPDTQYF.

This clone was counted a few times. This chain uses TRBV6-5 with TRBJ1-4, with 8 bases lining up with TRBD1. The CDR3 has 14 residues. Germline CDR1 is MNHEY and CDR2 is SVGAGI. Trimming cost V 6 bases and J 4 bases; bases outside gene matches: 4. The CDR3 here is CASRGTGSNEKLFF. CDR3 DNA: TGTGCCAGCAGGGGGACAGGTAGTAATGAAAAACTGTTTTTT.

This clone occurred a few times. CDR3 protein: CASSSTWDGTGTQYF. CDR3 DNA: TGTGCCAGCAGCTCAACTTGGGATGGGACTGGGACCCAGTACTTC. The rearrangement links TRBV7-8 to TRBJ2-5, with a weak D call TRBD2 (6 bases). Germline lookup yields CDR1 SGHVS and CDR2 FQNEAQ. The V and J ends lost 4 bases and 7 bases respectively, with 19 bases between them. CDR3 length equals 15 residues. Combining the CDR3 with reference TRBV7-8 and TRBJ2-5 gives the whole variable domain GAGVSQSPRYKVAKRGQDVALRCDPISGHVSLFWYQQALGQGPEFLTYFQNEAQLDKSGLPSDRFFAERPEGSVSTLKIQRTQQEDSAVYLCASSSTWDGTGTQYFGPGTRLLVL.

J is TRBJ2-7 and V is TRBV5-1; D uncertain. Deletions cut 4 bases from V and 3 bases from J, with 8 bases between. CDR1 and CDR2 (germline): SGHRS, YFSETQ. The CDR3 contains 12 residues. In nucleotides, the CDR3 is TGCGCCAGCAGCCCTGGCTACTACGAGCAGTACTTC. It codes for CASSPGYYEQYF.

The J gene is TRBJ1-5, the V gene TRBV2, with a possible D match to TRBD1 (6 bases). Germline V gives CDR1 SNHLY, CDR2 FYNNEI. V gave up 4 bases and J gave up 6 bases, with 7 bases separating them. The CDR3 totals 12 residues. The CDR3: CASSADSQPQHF. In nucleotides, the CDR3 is TGTGCCAGCAGTGCGGACAGTCAGCCCCAGCATTTT.

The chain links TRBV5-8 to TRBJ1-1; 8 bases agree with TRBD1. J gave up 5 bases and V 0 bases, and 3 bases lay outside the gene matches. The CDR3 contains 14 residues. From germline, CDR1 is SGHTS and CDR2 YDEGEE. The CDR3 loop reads CASSLDWDRTEAFF. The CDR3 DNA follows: TGTGCCAGCAGCTTGGACTGGGACAGGACTGAAGCTTTCTTT.

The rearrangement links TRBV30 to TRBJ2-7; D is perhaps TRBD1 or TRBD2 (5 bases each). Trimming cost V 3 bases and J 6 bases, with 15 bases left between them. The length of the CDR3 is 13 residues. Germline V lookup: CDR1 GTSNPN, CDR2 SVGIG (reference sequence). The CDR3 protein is CAWSPEGRVEQYF. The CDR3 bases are TGTGCCTGGAGCCCCGAGGGACGGGTCGAGCAGTACTTC.

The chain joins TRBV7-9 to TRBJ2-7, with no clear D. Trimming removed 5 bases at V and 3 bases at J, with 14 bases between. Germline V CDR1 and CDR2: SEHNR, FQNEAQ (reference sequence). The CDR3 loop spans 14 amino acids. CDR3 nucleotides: TGTGCCAGCAGCCCTGGATCGGGTATCTACGAGCAGTACTTC. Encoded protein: CASSPGSGIYEQYF.

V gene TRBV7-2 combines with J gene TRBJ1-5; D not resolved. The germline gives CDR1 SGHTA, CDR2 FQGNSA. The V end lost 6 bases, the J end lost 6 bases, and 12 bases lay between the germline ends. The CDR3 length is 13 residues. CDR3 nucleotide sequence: TGTGCCAGCAGATTCAGAATGGGTCAGCCCCAGCATTTT. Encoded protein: CASRFRMGQPQHF.

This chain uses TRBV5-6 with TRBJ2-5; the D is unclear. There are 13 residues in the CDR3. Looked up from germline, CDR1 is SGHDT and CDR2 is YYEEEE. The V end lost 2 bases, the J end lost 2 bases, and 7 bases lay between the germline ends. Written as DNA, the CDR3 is TGTGCCAGCAGCTTTGGGCAACAAGAGACCCAGTACTTC. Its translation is CASSFGQQETQYF. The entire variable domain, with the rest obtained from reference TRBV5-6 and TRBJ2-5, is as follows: DAGVTQSPTHLIKTRGQQVTLRCSPKSGHDTVSWYQQALGQGPQFIFQYYEEEERQRGNFPDRFSGHQFPNYSSELNVNALLLGDSALYLCASSFGQQETQYFGPGTRLLVL.

The CDR3 loop reads CASSISRTGNTGANVLTF. CDR3 DNA sequence: TGTGCCAGTAGTATTTCCCGGACAGGGAATACTGGGGCCAACGTCCTGACTTTC. This chain joins TRBV19 and TRBJ2-6, with 8 bases matching TRBD1. CDR3 size: 18 residues. The V gene's germline CDR1 is LNHDA and CDR2 SQIVND (reference sequence). Germline trimming cut 3 bases from V and 2 bases from J; bases unmatched to any gene: 9.

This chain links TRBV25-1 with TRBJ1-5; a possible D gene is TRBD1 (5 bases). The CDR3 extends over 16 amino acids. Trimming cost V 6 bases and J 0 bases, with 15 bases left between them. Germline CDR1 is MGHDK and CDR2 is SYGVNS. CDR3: CASRFGRAHSNQPQHF. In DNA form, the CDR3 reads TGTGCCAGCAGGTTCGGCAGGGCTCATAGCAATCAGCCCCAGCATTTT. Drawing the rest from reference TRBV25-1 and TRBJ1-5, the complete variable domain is EADIYQTPRYLVIGTGKKITLECSQTMGHDKMYWYQQDPGMELHLIHYSYGVNSTEKGDLSSESTVSRIRTEHFPLTLESARPSHTSQYLCASRFGRAHSNQPQHFGDGTRLSIL.

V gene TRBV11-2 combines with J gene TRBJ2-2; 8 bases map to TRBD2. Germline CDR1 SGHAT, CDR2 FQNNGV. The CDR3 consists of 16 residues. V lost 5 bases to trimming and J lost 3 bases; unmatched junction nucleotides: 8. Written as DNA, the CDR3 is TGTGCCAGCAGCCCCAGGAGCGGGGGTGACACCGGGGAGCTGTTTTTT. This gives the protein CASSPRSGGDTGELFF.

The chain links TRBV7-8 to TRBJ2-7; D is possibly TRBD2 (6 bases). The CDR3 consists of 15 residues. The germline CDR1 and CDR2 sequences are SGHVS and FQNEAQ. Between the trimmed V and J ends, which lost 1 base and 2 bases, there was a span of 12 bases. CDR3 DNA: TGTGCCAGCAGCTTAGGGCTAGCGTTAGCCTACGAGCAGTACTTC. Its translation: CASSLGLALAYEQYF.

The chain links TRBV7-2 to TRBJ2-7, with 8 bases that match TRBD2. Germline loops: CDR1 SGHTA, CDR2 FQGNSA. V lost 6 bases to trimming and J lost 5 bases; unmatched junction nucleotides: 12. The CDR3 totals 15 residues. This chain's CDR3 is CASRFTSGTRDEQYF. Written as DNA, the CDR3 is TGTGCCAGCAGGTTTACTAGCGGCACACGGGACGAGCAGTACTTC.

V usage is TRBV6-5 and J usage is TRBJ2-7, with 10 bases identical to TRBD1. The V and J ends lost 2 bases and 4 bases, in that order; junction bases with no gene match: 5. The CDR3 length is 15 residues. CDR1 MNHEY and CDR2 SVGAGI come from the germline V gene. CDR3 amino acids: CASSYGRTGGYEQYF. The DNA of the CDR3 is TGTGCCAGCAGTTACGGCCGGACAGGGGGGTACGAGCAGTACTTC.

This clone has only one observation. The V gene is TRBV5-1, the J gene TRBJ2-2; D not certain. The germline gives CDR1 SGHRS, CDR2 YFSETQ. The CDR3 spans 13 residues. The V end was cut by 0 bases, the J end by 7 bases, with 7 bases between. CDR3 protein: CASSLGQDGELFF. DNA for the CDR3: TGCGCCAGCAGCTTGGGACAAGACGGGGAGCTGTTTTTT.

CDR3 in amino acids: CASSFSQSGNTIYF. DNA of the CDR3: TGTGCCAGCAGCTTTAGCCAGTCTGGAAACACCATATATTTT. The chain employs TRBV5-4 and TRBJ1-3, with unresolved D. This CDR3 region has 14 residues. The ends were cut back, 2 bases at V and 1 base at J, with 7 bases in the middle. The germline V gene encodes CDR1 SGHNT and CDR2 YYREEE (reference sequence).

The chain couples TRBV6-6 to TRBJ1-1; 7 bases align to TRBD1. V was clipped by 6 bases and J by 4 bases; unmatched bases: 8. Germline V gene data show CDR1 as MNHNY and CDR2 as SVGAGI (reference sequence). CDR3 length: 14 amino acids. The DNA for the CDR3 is TGTGCCAGCAGGGGTCAGACAGGGATCACTGAAGCTTTCTTT. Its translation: CASRGQTGITEAFF.

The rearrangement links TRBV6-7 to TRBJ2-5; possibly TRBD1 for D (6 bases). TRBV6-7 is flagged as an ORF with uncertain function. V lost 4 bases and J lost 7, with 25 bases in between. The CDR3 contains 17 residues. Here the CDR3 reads CASSLGSGAHESRTQYF. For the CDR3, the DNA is TGTGCCAGCAGTTTAGGTTCAGGGGCGCACGAATCTCGGACCCAGTACTTC.